This T cell receptor beta chain came from a study of blood T cell repertoires in COVID-19. Overall study context: Material from acute and convalescent COVID-19 was sourced from the United States, Italy and Spain. In each case, the material was cDNA or gDNA derived from T cells, B-cell-depleted T cells, or PBMCs.

The CDR3 totals 12 residues. Germline V gene data show CDR1 as MNHEY and CDR2 as SVGAGI. Authors' processing steps: For nucleated cells, counts were estimated from reference gene primer amplification. Profiled with immunoSEQ multiplex PCR; TCRdb holds only in-frame clones, not every one. Clonal size and the V and J genes are those of that table, whereas D and trimming came from the DNA. The data show about 400,000 clones, with about 89% seen just once and 0.95% to 1.5% held by the top ten. The sequence was collected from a middle-aged man with acute or convalescent COVID-19. Sequenced material: peripheral blood. This rearrangement joins TRBV6-5 to TRBJ2-2; perhaps TRBD2 as D (6 bases). CDR3 DNA: TGTGCGGGGACTCCGAACACCGGGGAGCTGTTTTTT. It yields the protein CAGTPNTGELFF.